Shown below are 17 T cell receptor beta chains from a single sample sequenced in a study of read filtering for tumor transcriptome and immune sequencing. From roughly 0.4 ug of RNA, a library with molecular barcoded alpha/delta and beta/gamma adaptors was made. TCRdb passed the reads through MiXCR, listing each CDR3 protein once. The table has about 58,000 distinct CDR3 sequences, over 9% seen once. Sequences were obtained from a population of CD138-negative cells sorted from bone marrow. The source is a donor aged 40 or over with multiple myeloma.

This clonotype was counted only a few times. The J gene is TRBJ2-3, the V gene TRBV4-1, with unresolved D. The V gene lost 4 bases and the J gene lost 1 base, with 9 bases spanning the gap. Germline CDR1 reads MGHRA; CDR2 reads YSYEKL. There are 14 residues in the CDR3. DNA of the CDR3: TGCGCCAGCAGCCCACTGGGCGGCACAGATACGCAGTATTTT. Translating gives CASSPLGGTDTQYF.

This clonotype was seen many times. This chain joins TRBV19 and TRBJ2-1; D is perhaps TRBD2 (6 bases). The germline V gene has CDR1 LNHDA and CDR2 SQIVND (reference sequence). CDR3 length: 13 amino acids. Between the trimmed V and J ends, which lost 6 bases and 6 bases, there was a span of 12 bases. CDR3 coding DNA: TGTGCCAGTAGACCACCCGGGGGCAATGAGCAGTTCTTC. Its protein is CASRPPGGNEQFF. Full variable domain (rest looked up from reference TRBV19 and TRBJ2-1): DGGITQSPKYLFRKEGQNVTLSCEQNLNHDAMYWYRQDPGQGLRLIYYSQIVNDFQKGDIAEGYSVSREKKESFPLTVTSAQKNPTAFYLCASRPPGGNEQFFGPGTRLTVL.

This clonotype was recorded at least ten times. V gene TRBV6-5 combines with J gene TRBJ1-3, with D possibly being TRBD1 (6 bases). V lost 4 bases and J 0 bases, leaving 19 bases between the germline ends. From germline, CDR1 is MNHEY and CDR2 SVGAGI. The CDR3 covers 18 residues. CDR3 nucleotide sequence: TGTGCCAGCAGTTTTGTCGGCTTCACAGGGAGCTCTGGAAACACCATATATTTT. It codes for CASSFVGFTGSSGNTIYF.

This clonotype was seen many times. This chain uses TRBV7-9 with TRBJ2-7, with TRBD1 matching over 8 bases. Germline-derived CDR1 and CDR2 are SEHNR and FQNEAQ (reference sequence). CDR3 size: 15 residues. With 5 bases clipped from V and 2 bases from J, the junction kept 8 bases outside the gene matches. The CDR3 sequence: CASSRAGQGAYEQYF. CDR3 nucleotides: TGTGCCAGCAGCCGAGCCGGACAGGGTGCCTACGAGCAGTACTTC.

A single count supports this clonotype. The rearrangement links TRBV6-6 to TRBJ1-1, with TRBD1 matching over 7 bases. The V segment lost 8 bases and the J segment 5 bases; nucleotides outside the gene matches: 8. Germline lookup yields CDR1 MNHNY and CDR2 SVGAGI (reference sequence). CDR3 length equals 13 residues. This CDR3 reads CASGHQGVTEAFF. DNA for the CDR3: TGTGCCAGCGGTCACCAGGGGGTGACTGAAGCTTTCTTT.

This clonotype was recorded at least ten times. The chain has TRBV11-2 and TRBJ2-1, with D unclear. V lost 5 bases and J 3 bases, leaving 11 bases between the germline ends. Germline V lookup: CDR1 SGHAT, CDR2 FQNNGV. The CDR3 extends over 14 amino acids. The CDR3 nucleotides read TGTGCCAGCAGCCCCCGCTGGGGCTACAATGAGCAGTTCTTC. Protein product: CASSPRWGYNEQFF.

A note on this clonotype: This sequence is one base from a far larger clone and is likely a read error. The CDR3 region is CASSYQGANGYAF. CDR3 DNA: TGTGCCAGCAGTTATCAGGGGGCGAATGGCTACGCCTTC. The chain carries TRBV6-6 and TRBJ1-2; 8 bases are shared with TRBD1. This CDR3 region has 13 residues. From germline, CDR1 is MNHNY and CDR2 SVGAGI (reference sequence).

The V call is TRBV20-1, the J call TRBJ1-5; 10 nucleotides match TRBD1. Per the germline V gene, CDR1 is DFQATT and CDR2 is SNEGSKA (reference sequence). V shed 3 bases and J 3 bases; nucleotides not matched to a gene: 5. This CDR3 comprises 15 residues. The CDR3 nucleotides are TGCAGTGCTAGTCGGGGGACAGGGGACAATCAGCCCCAGCATTTT. Protein: CSASRGTGDNQPQHF.

Many counts were recorded for this clonotype. The chain is built from TRBV7-6 and TRBJ2-7, with TRBD1 identical over 9 bases. CDR3 length equals 15 residues. Trimming cost V 5 bases and J 1 base; bases outside gene matches: 6. In germline, CDR1 is SGHVS, CDR2 FNYEAQ. This CDR3 is CASSRWDRDSYEQYF. The CDR3 coding sequence is TGTGCCAGCAGCCGCTGGGACAGGGATTCCTACGAGCAGTACTTC.

The chain carries TRBV12-3 or TRBV12-4 and TRBJ2-7; D not resolved. The CDR3 has 13 amino acids. Trimming removed 5 bases from V and 5 bases from J, with 13 bases in between. The CDR3 region is CASSLGYLDEQYF. In nucleotides, the CDR3 is TGTGCCAGCAGTCTCGGGTATCTTGACGAGCAGTACTTC.

Ten or more counts support this clonotype. The chain joins TRBV20-1 to TRBJ1-1; D not certain. V shed 5 bases and J shed 11 bases, with 15 bases lying between them. Germline CDR1 is DFQATT and CDR2 is SNEGSKA (reference sequence). The length of the CDR3 is 11 residues. The CDR3 DNA is TGCAGTGCTCCCGACCCCCCGGAGGCTTTCTTT. Its translation: CSAPDPPEAFF.

The rearrangement joins TRBV6-5 to TRBJ2-1; tentatively, D is TRBD2 (6 bases). V lost 5 bases to trimming and J lost 6 bases, with 23 bases between them. The germline V gene has CDR1 MNHEY and CDR2 SVGAGI. The CDR3 is 17 amino acids. The CDR3 is CASSTQRGGQRANEQFF. The CDR3 bases are TGTGCCAGCAGTACACAGAGGGGTGGGCAGCGGGCCAATGAGCAGTTCTTC.

This clonotype was seen ten or more times. The rearrangement uses TRBV4-2 and TRBJ2-7, with D possibly being TRBD2 (7 bases). The CDR3 is 16 amino acids. Between the trimmed V and J ends, which lost 0 bases and 4 bases, there was a span of 16 bases. From germline, CDR1 is LGHNA and CDR2 YNFKEQ. The CDR3, as DNA: TGTGCCAGCAGCCAAGATTTGGGGGGGGGCGCGTACGAGCAGTACTTC. Translation gives CASSQDLGGGAYEQYF.

This clonotype was observed at least ten times. Germline is not matched at one junction end, which may reflect a read error. V usage is TRBV7-7 and J usage is TRBJ2-5; TRBD2 might be the D (6 bases). CDR3 length: 15 residues. Germline lookup yields CDR1 SSHAT and CDR2 FNYEAQ (reference sequence). The CDR3 sequence: CASSSGGAAQETQYF. In DNA, the CDR3 is TGTGCTAGCAGCTCCGGCGGGGCAGCCCAAGAGACCCAGTACTTC. Filled out from reference TRBV7-7 and TRBJ2-5, the complete variable domain reads GAGVSQSPRYKVTKRGQDVTLRCDPISSHATLYWYQQALGQGPEFLTYFNYEAQPDKSGLPSDRFSAERPEGSISTLTIQRTEQRDSAMYRCASSSGGAAQETQYFGPGTRLLVL.

In its sample, this clonotype was seen many times. The CDR3 here is CASSIRPGDTEAFF. The CDR3 DNA is TGTGCCAGCAGCATCCGGCCGGGGGACACTGAAGCTTTCTTT. This sequence joins TRBV9 and TRBJ1-1; possibly TRBD1 for D (5 bases). CDR1 and CDR2 from the germline V gene are SGDLS and YYNGEE. V lost 4 bases and J 3 bases, leaving 13 bases between the germline ends. The CDR3 totals 14 residues. Based on the CDR3 plus reference TRBV9 and TRBJ1-1, the full variable domain is DSGVTQTPKHLITATGQRVTLRCSPRSGDLSVYWYQQSLDQGLQFLIQYYNGEERAKGNILERFSAQQFPDLHSELNLSSLELGDSALYFCASSIRPGDTEAFFGQGTRLTVV.

The table lists this clonotype with a few counts. The chain couples TRBV18 to TRBJ1-5, with D maybe TRBD1 (5 bases). The V end lost 6 bases, the J end lost 6 bases, and 18 bases lay between the germline ends. This CDR3 has 15 amino acids. Looked up from germline, CDR1 is KGHSH and CDR2 is LQKENI. The CDR3 spells CASSSGTLGGQPQHF. CDR3 nucleotide sequence: TGTGCCAGCTCGTCCGGGACCCTGGGAGGTCAGCCCCAGCATTTT.

This clonotype was observed many times. CDR3 protein: CASKATYQETQYF. The CDR3 DNA reads as TGTGCCAGCAAGGCCACGTACCAAGAGACCCAGTACTTC. The gene calls are TRBV7-2 and TRBJ2-5; D gene unclear. The CDR3 is made up of 13 amino acids. V gave up 7 bases and J gave up 0 bases, with 9 bases separating them. Germline V gene lookup returns CDR1 SGHTA and CDR2 FQGNSA.